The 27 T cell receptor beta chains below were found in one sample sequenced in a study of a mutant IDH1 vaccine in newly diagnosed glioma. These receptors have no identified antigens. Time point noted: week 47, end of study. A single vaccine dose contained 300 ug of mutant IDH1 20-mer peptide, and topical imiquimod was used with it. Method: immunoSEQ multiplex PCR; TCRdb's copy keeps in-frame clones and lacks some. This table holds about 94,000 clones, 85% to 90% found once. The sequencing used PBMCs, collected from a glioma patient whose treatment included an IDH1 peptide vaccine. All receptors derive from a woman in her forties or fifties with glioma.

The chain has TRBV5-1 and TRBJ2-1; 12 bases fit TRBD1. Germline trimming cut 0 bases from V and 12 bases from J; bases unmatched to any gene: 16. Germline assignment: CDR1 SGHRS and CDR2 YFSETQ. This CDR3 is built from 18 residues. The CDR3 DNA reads TGCGCCAGCAGCTTGGACCCCAGCGGGGGGACAGGGGGCCGCCGGCAGTTCTTC. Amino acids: CASSLDPSGGTGGRRQFF.

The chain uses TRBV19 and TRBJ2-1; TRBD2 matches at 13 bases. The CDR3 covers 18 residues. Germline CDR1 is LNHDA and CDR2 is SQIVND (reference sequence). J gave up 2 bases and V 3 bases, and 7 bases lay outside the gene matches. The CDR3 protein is CASSIGPGLAGAYNEQFF. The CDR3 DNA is TGTGCCAGTAGTATTGGCCCCGGACTAGCGGGGGCCTACAATGAGCAGTTCTTC.

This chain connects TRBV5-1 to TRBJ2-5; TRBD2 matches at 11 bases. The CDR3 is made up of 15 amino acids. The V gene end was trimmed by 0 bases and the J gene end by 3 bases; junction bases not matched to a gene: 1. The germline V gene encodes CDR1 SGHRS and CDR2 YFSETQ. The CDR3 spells CASSLVLAGEETQYF. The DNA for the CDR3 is TGCGCCAGCAGCTTGGTACTAGCGGGAGAAGAGACCCAGTACTTC.

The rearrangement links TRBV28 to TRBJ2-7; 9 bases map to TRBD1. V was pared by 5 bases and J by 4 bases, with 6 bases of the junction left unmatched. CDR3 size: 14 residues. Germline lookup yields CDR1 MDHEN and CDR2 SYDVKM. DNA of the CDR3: TGTGCCAGCAGTGTTCCGGGACAGGGATACGAGCAGTACTTC. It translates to CASSVPGQGYEQYF.

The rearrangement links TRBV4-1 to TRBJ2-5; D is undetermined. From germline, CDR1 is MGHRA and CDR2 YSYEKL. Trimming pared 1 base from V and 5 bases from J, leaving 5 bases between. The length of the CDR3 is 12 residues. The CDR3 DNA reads TGCGCCAGCAGCCAAGGACGGGAGACCCAGTACTTC. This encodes CASSQGRETQYF.

The CDR3 loop is CASSEQQGAGETQYF. CDR3 in DNA: TGTGCCAGCAGCGAGCAACAGGGGGCTGGAGAGACCCAGTACTTC. The chain recombines TRBV7-3 with TRBJ2-5, with 9 bases lining up with TRBD1. CDR1 and CDR2 (germline): SGHTA, FQGTGA. V lost 5 bases and J lost 4; bases outside the gene matches: 8. This CDR3 is 15 amino acids long.

CDR3 residues: CAWTATSGEQYF. The CDR3 region has the DNA TGTGCCTGGACGGCCACCTCGGGCGAGCAGTACTTC. This rearrangement joins TRBV30 to TRBJ2-7; D is ambiguous. The germline gives CDR1 GTSNPN, CDR2 SVGIG (reference sequence). V was trimmed by 4 bases and J by 6 bases, leaving 13 bases between them. The CDR3 covers 12 residues.

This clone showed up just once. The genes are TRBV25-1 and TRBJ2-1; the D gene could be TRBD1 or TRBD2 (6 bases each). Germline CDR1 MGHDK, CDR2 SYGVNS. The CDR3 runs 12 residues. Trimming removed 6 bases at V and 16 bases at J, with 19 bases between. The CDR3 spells CASRGGRDLTFF. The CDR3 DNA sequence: TGTGCCAGCAGGGGGGGCCGGGATCTGACCTTCTTC.

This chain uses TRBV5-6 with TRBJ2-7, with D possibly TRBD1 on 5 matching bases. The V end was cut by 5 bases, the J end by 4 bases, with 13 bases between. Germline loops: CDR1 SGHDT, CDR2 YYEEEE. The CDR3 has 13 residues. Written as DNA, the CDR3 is TGTGCCAGCAGTGTAACCAGGGTTTACGAGCAGTACTTC. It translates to CASSVTRVYEQYF.

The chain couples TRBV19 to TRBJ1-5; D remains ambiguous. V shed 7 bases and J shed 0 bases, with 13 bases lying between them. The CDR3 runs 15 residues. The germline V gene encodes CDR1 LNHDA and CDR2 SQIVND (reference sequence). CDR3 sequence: CASNAQKDSNQPQHF. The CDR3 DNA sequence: TGTGCCAGTAATGCACAGAAAGATAGCAATCAGCCCCAGCATTTT.

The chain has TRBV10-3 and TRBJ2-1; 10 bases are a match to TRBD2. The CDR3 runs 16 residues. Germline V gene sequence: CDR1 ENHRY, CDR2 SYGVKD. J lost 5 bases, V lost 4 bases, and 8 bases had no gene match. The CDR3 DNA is TGTGCCATCAGTGGAAAGCGGGAGGGTGGTAACAATGAGCAGTTCTTC. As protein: CAISGKREGGNNEQFF.

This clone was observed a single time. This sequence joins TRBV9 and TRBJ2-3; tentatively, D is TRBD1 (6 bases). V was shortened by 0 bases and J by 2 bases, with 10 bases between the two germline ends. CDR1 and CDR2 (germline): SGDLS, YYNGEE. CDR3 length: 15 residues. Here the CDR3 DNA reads TGTGCCAGCAGCGTAGGTGGGGGCTACACAGATACGCAGTATTTT. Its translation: CASSVGGGYTDTQYF.

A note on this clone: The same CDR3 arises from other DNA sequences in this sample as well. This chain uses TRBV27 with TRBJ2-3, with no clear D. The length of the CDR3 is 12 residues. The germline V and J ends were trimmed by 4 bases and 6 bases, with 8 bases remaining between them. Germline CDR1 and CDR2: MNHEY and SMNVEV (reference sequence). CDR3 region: CASSSRTDTQYF. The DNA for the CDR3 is TGTGCCAGCAGTTCACGAACCGATACGCAGTATTTT.

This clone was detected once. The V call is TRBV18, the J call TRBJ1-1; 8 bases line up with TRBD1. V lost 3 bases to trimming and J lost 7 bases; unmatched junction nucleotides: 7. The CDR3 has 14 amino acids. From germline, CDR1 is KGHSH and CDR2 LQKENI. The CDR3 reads CASSPQGQGFEAFF. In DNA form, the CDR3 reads TGTGCCAGCTCACCCCAAGGACAGGGCTTTGAAGCTTTCTTT.

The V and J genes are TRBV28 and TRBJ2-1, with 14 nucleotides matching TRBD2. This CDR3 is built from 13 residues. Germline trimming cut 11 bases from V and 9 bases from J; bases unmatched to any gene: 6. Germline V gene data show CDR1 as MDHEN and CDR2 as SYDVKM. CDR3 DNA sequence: TGTGCCGGGACTAGCGGGAGTACAAGTGAGCAGTTCTTC. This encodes CAGTSGSTSEQFF. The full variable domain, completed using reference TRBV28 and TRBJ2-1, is DVKVTQSSRYLVKRTGEKVFLECVQDMDHENMFWYRQDPGLGLRLIYFSYDVKMKEKGDIPEGYSVSREKKERFSLILESASTNQTSMYLCAGTSGSTSEQFFGPGTRLTVL.

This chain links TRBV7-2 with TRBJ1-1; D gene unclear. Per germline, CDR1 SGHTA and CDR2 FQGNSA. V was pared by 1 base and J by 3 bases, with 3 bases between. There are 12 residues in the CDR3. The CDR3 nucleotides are TGTGCCAGCAGCTTAGTGGACACTGAAGCTTTCTTT. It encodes CASSLVDTEAFF.

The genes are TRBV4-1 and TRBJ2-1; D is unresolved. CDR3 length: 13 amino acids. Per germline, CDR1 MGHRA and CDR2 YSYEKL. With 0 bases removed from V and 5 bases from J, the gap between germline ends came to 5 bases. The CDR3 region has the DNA TGCGCCAGCAGCCAAGATTTCGACAATGAGCAGTTCTTC. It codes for CASSQDFDNEQFF.

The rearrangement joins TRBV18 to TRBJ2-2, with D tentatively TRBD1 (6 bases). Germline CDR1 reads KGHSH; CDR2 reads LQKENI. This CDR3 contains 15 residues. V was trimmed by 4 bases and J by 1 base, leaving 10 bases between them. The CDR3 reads CASSRKQGNTGELFF. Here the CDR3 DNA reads TGTGCCAGCTCACGCAAACAGGGGAACACCGGGGAGCTGTTTTTT.

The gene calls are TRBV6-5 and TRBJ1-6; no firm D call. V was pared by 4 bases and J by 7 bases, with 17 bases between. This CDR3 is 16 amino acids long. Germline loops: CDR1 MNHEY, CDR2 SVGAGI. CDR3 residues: CASSSSGLSRNSPLHF. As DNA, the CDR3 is TGTGCCAGCAGTTCCTCGGGCCTCTCGCGGAATTCACCCCTCCACTTT.

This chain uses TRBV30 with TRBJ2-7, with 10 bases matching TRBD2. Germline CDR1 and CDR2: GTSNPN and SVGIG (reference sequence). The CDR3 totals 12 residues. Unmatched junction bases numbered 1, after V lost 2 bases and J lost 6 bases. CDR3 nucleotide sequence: TGTGCCTGGAGTTGGACTAGCGGCGAGCAGTACTTC. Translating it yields CAWSWTSGEQYF.

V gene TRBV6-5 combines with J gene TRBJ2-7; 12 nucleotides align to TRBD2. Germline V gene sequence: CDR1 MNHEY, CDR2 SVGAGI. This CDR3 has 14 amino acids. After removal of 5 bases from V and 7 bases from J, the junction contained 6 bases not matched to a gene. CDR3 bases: TGTGCCAGCAGTCGGACTAGCGGGATAAGGGAGCAGTACTTC. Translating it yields CASSRTSGIREQYF.

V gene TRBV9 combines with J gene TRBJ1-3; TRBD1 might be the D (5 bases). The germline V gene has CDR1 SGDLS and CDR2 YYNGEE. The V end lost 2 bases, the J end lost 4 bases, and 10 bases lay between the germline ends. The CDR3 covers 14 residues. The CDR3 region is CASSVPGRGNTIYF. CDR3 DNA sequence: TGTGCCAGCAGCGTTCCAGGGAGGGGAAACACCATATATTTT.

The CDR3, as DNA: TGTGCCAGCAGCCCCCAGGGTGGCGAAGCTTTCTTT. This codes for CASSPQGGEAFF. The chain uses TRBV7-3 and TRBJ1-1; maybe TRBD1 (5 bases). The V gene's germline CDR1 is SGHTA and CDR2 FQGTGA. V was clipped by 5 bases and J by 8 bases, with 12 bases between them. This CDR3 is built from 12 residues.

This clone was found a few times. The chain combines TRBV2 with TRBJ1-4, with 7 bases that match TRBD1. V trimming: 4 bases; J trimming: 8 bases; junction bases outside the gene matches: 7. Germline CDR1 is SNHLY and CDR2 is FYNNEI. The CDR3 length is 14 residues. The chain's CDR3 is CASSVRQGPEKLFF. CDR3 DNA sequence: TGTGCCAGCAGTGTTCGACAGGGACCAGAAAAACTGTTTTTT.

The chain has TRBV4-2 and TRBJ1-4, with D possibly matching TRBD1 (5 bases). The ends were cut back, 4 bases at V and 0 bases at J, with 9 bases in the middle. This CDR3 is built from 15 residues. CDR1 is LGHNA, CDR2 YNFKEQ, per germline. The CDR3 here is CASSRDSPTNEKLFF. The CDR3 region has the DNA TGTGCCAGCAGCCGAGACAGCCCAACTAATGAAAAACTGTTTTTT.

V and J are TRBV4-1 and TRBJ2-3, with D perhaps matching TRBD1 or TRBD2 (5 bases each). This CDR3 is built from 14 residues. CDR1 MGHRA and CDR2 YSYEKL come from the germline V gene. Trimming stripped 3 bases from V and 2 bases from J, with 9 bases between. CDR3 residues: CASSQGRNTDTQYF. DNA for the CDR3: TGCGCCAGCAGCCAGGGACGGAACACAGATACGCAGTATTTT.

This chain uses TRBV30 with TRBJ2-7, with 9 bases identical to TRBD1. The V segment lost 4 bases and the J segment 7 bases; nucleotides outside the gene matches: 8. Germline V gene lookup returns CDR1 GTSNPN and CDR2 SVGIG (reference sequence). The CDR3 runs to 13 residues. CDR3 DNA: TGTGCCTGGATCTCGGGACAGGGCACAGAGCAGTACTTC. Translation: CAWISGQGTEQYF. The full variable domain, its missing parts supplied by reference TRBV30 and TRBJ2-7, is SQTIHQWPATLVQPVGSPLSLECTVEGTSNPNLYWYRQAAGRGLQLLFYSVGIGQISSEVPQNLSASRPQDRQFILSSKKLLLSDSGFYLCAWISGQGTEQYFGPGTRLTVT.